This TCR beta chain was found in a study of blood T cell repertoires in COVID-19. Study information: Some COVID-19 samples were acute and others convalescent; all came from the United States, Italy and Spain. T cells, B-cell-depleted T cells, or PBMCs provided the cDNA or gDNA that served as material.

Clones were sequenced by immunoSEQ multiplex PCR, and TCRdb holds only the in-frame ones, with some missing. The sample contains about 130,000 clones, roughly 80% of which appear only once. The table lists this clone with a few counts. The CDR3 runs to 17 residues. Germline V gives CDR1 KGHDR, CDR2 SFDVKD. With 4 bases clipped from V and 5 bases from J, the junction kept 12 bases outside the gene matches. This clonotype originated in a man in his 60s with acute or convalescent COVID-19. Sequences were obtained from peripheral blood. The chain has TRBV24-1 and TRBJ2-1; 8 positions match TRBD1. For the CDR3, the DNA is TGTGCCACCAGTGACCGCGGGATGGGGACAGGTCACAATGAGCAGTTCTTC. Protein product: CATSDRGMGTGHNEQFF.